Listed here are 11 T cell receptor beta chains from one sample, sequenced in a study of technical replicates of blood from a few donors. Libraries were prepared by immunoSEQ multiplex PCR; TCRdb keeps only in-frame clonotypes and omits some of them. The repertoire has about 80,000 clones, 95% to 98% of them found once; the top ten carry less than 0.2%. Specimen: T cells isolated from PBMCs. The receptors were sampled from a human donor in good health.

J is TRBJ2-5 and V is TRBV6-5; TRBD1 aligns across 8 bases. This CDR3 comprises 15 residues. Germline V gives CDR1 MNHEY, CDR2 SVGAGI. V shed 5 bases, J shed 5 bases, and the junction held 10 bases outside the gene matches. CDR3 coding DNA: TGTGCCAGCAGTCTTTCAGGGGGCGCAAAGGAGACCCAGTACTTC. It translates to CASSLSGGAKETQYF.

The chain recombines TRBV27 with TRBJ1-1, with D possibly matching TRBD1 (6 bases). V shed 5 bases and J shed 1 base, with 17 bases lying between them. Germline V gene sequence: CDR1 MNHEY, CDR2 SMNVEV (reference sequence). The CDR3 is 16 residues long. CDR3 nucleotides: TGTGCCAGCAGTACAACCACACGAGGGGGGAACACTGAAGCTTTCTTT. Translated: CASSTTTRGGNTEAFF.

The chain carries TRBV7-9 and TRBJ2-1; D perhaps matches TRBD1 (6 bases). V lost 7 bases and J 7 bases, leaving 14 bases between the germline ends. Germline values: CDR1 SEHNR, CDR2 FQNEAQ (reference sequence). The CDR3 loop spans 13 amino acids. DNA of the CDR3: TGTGCCAGCACCGGAACAGGGAGTAATGAGCAGTTCTTC. This codes for CASTGTGSNEQFF. Together with reference TRBV7-9 and TRBJ2-1, the CDR3 gives the full variable domain: DTGVSQNPRHKITKRGQNVTFRCDPISEHNRLYWYRQTLGQGPEFLTYFQNEAQLEKSRLLSDRFSAERPKGSFSTLEIQRTEQGDSAMYLCASTGTGSNEQFFGPGTRLTVL.

CDR3 DNA sequence: TGCGCCAGCAGCTTCCAGAGTCTCCGGGACTCTGGCTACACCTTC. The encoded protein is CASSFQSLRDSGYTF. V usage is TRBV5-1 and J usage is TRBJ1-2, with D perhaps TRBD1 (5 bases). Trimming took off 2 bases at V and 7 bases at J, with 18 bases between the two ends. The CDR3 extends over 15 amino acids. Germline-derived CDR1 and CDR2 are SGHRS and YFSETQ.

This chain joins TRBV4-1 and TRBJ1-2, with D tentatively TRBD1 (5 bases). The V end was cut by 3 bases, the J end by 5 bases, with 13 bases between. This CDR3 spans 14 amino acids. The germline V gene has CDR1 MGHRA and CDR2 YSYEKL. DNA of the CDR3: TGCGCCAGCAGCCAGTCCGGGACTGTTTATGGCTACACCTTC. It encodes CASSQSGTVYGYTF.

V is TRBV28 and J is TRBJ2-7, with D possibly matching TRBD1 (5 bases). In germline, CDR1 is MDHEN, CDR2 SYDVKM. The V gene lost 5 bases and the J gene lost 0 bases, with 17 bases spanning the gap. The length of the CDR3 is 16 residues. CDR3 amino acids: CASSQVGAPSSYEQYF. As DNA, the CDR3 is TGTGCCAGCAGTCAAGTAGGGGCTCCGAGCTCCTACGAGCAGTACTTC. Together with reference TRBV28 and TRBJ2-7, the CDR3 gives the full variable domain: DVKVTQSSRYLVKRTGEKVFLECVQDMDHENMFWYRQDPGLGLRLIYFSYDVKMKEKGDIPEGYSVSREKKERFSLILESASTNQTSMYLCASSQVGAPSSYEQYFGPGTRLTVT.

The chain uses TRBV28 and TRBJ2-3, with 11 bases aligning to TRBD2. Germline CDR1 and CDR2: MDHEN and SYDVKM. The CDR3 contains 17 residues. Trimming cost V 3 bases and J 3 bases; bases outside gene matches: 8. CDR3 sequence reads: CASSFRKIAGGTDTQYF. The CDR3 nucleotides are TGTGCCAGCAGTTTTCGGAAAATAGCGGGAGGGACAGATACGCAGTATTTT.

The chain employs TRBV10-1 and TRBJ1-1, with a weak D call TRBD1 (6 bases). V lost 5 bases and J lost 10, with 17 bases in between. The CDR3 is 13 residues long. CDR1 is WNHNN and CDR2 is SYGVQD in the germline V gene (reference sequence). CDR3: CASSRGQSATAFF. In DNA, the CDR3 is TGCGCCAGCAGTCGTGGACAGTCGGCAACAGCTTTCTTT.

A single count supports this clone. J is TRBJ2-4 and V is TRBV4-1; 12 nucleotides align to TRBD1. The CDR3 has 21 residues. J was trimmed by 1 base and V by 0 bases; bases with no gene match: 13. Germline-derived CDR1 and CDR2 are MGHRA and YSYEKL. CDR3 nucleotide sequence: TGCGCCAGCAGCCAAGATCAATCGGGACAGGGGGCCTGGGGGGCCAAAAACATTCAGTACTTC. It codes for CASSQDQSGQGAWGAKNIQYF.

The chain employs TRBV28 and TRBJ1-5, with 10 nucleotides matching TRBD1. Germline V lookup: CDR1 MDHEN, CDR2 SYDVKM. V lost 5 bases and J lost 6; bases outside the gene matches: 4. This CDR3 has 14 residues. The CDR3 loop reads CASSLGQGIQPQHF. In DNA, the CDR3 is TGTGCCAGCAGTCTGGGACAGGGGATTCAGCCCCAGCATTTT.

The V gene is TRBV5-4, the J gene TRBJ1-2, with D maybe TRBD1 (5 bases). The V gene lost 3 bases and the J gene lost 3 bases, with 18 bases spanning the gap. The CDR3 has 16 amino acids. In germline, CDR1 is SGHNT, CDR2 YYREEE (reference sequence). The CDR3 loop reads CASSSVSPGGDYGYTF. In DNA, the CDR3 is TGTGCCAGCAGCTCAGTCTCCCCGGGGGGTGACTATGGCTACACCTTC.